These T cell receptor beta chains were read from a single sample in a study of control samples from healthy donors and cancer patients. The data were produced by immunoSEQ multiplex PCR, yet TCRdb's version contains in-frame clones alone and is incomplete. This sample has fewer than 90,000 clones, with 80% to 90% found just once. Sequencing was performed on PBMCs. The receptors here all came from a woman aged 55-70 years with head and neck cancer. CDR3s include the opening cysteine and the closing phenylalanine or tryptophan. The order of the fields is J gene, V gene, D gene, clone size, CDR3 protein, CDR3 DNA. The D gene is left open where the match is weak. Rows may omit the clone size; those that give it use once, few, many or a size class.

j_gene: TRBJ2-2
v_gene: TRBV2
d_gene: NA
abundance: NA
CDR3aa: CASSVGTYTGELFF
CDR3nt: TGTGCCAGCAGTGTCGGGACCTACACCGGGGAGCTGTTTTTT

j_gene: TRBJ2-1
v_gene: TRBV6-1
d_gene: TRBD2
abundance: once
CDR3aa: CASSEAPGLLYNEQFF
CDR3nt: TGTGCCAGCAGTGAAGCTCCGGGACTACTCTACAATGAGCAGTTCTTC

j_gene: TRBJ2-1
v_gene: TRBV9
d_gene: NA
abundance: NA
CDR3aa: CASSDSAAYNEQFF
CDR3nt: TGTGCCAGCAGCGATAGCGCTGCCTACAATGAGCAGTTCTTC

j_gene: TRBJ2-5
v_gene: TRBV7-8
d_gene: NA
abundance: NA
CDR3aa: CASSSETGRKETQYF
CDR3nt: TGTGCCAGCAGCTCCGAAACGGGACGGAAAGAGACCCAGTACTTC

j_gene: TRBJ2-3
v_gene: TRBV5-1
d_gene: TRBD2
abundance: NA
CDR3aa: CASRAGLAGPDTQYF
CDR3nt: TGCGCCAGCAGGGCGGGACTAGCGGGACCAGATACGCAGTATTTT

j_gene: TRBJ2-5
v_gene: TRBV7-9
d_gene: TRBD1
abundance: NA
CDR3aa: CASTSSHRGQGETQYF
CDR3nt: TGTGCCAGCACCTCCTCGCACAGGGGGCAGGGAGAGACCCAGTACTTC

j_gene: TRBJ2-5
v_gene: TRBV2
d_gene: TRBD1
abundance: NA
CDR3aa: CASSYLPKATGLQETQYF
CDR3nt: TGTGCCAGCAGTTATTTACCTAAAGCGACAGGGTTGCAAGAGACCCAGTACTTC

j_gene: TRBJ1-4
v_gene: TRBV3-1/TRBV3-2
d_gene: NA
abundance: NA
CDR3aa: CASSQADINEKLFF
CDR3nt: TGTGCCAGCAGCCAGGCGGACATTAATGAAAAACTGTTTTTT

j_gene: TRBJ2-7
v_gene: TRBV7-8
d_gene: TRBD2
abundance: NA
CDR3aa: CASSLVLAGGREQYF
CDR3nt: TGTGCCAGCAGCTTAGTACTAGCGGGAGGTAGAGAGCAGTACTTC

j_gene: TRBJ2-3
v_gene: TRBV7-2
d_gene: NA
abundance: NA
CDR3aa: CASSRESSTDTQYF
CDR3nt: TGTGCCAGCAGCCGGGAGTCAAGCACAGATACGCAGTATTTT

j_gene: TRBJ2-3
v_gene: TRBV20-1
d_gene: TRBD2
abundance: few
CDR3aa: CSASLGRGTDTQYF
CDR3nt: TGCAGTGCTAGTCTCGGGAGGGGCACAGATACGCAGTATTTT

j_gene: TRBJ2-7
v_gene: TRBV6-5
d_gene: NA
abundance: NA
CDR3aa: CASTKQGWYEQYF
CDR3nt: TGTGCCAGCACGAAACAGGGTTGGTACGAGCAGTACTTC

j_gene: TRBJ1-2
v_gene: TRBV11-2
d_gene: TRBD1
abundance: NA
CDR3aa: CASSPQTGGVYGYTF
CDR3nt: TGTGCCAGCAGCCCTCAGACAGGGGGCGTATATGGCTACACCTTC

j_gene: TRBJ2-1
v_gene: TRBV5-1
d_gene: NA
abundance: NA
CDR3aa: CASSLTSAGPGYNEQFF
CDR3nt: TGCGCCAGCAGCTTGACCTCGGCGGGGCCGGGATACAATGAGCAGTTCTTC

j_gene: TRBJ1-6
v_gene: TRBV7-6
d_gene: NA
abundance: NA
CDR3aa: CASSLDRGGNSPLHF
CDR3nt: TGTGCCAGCAGCTTGGACAGAGGCGGGAATTCACCCCTCCACTTT

j_gene: TRBJ2-2
v_gene: TRBV18
d_gene: NA
abundance: NA
CDR3aa: CASSPTRGAGELFF
CDR3nt: TGTGCCAGCTCACCAACGAGGGGGGCCGGGGAGCTGTTTTTT

j_gene: TRBJ2-7
v_gene: TRBV7-9
d_gene: NA
abundance: NA
CDR3aa: CASSGTAYEQYF
CDR3nt: TGTGCCAGCAGCGGCACGGCTTACGAGCAGTACTTC

j_gene: TRBJ2-2
v_gene: TRBV5-5
d_gene: NA
abundance: NA
CDR3aa: CASSLQSSNTGELFF
CDR3nt: TGTGCCAGCAGCTTGCAGTCCTCGAACACCGGGGAGCTGTTTTTT

j_gene: TRBJ2-1
v_gene: TRBV14
d_gene: TRBD2
abundance: NA
CDR3aa: CASSPDRTSGRWGGQFF
CDR3nt: TGTGCCAGCAGCCCCGACCGGACTAGCGGGAGGTGGGGGGGGCAGTTCTTC

j_gene: TRBJ2-1
v_gene: TRBV4-1
d_gene: TRBD2
abundance: NA
CDR3aa: CASSKGTSGSYNEQFF
CDR3nt: TGCGCCAGCAGCAAGGGGACTAGCGGGAGTTACAATGAGCAGTTCTTC

j_gene: TRBJ2-3
v_gene: TRBV28
d_gene: NA
abundance: NA
CDR3aa: CASSLSGGFDTQYF
CDR3nt: TGTGCCAGCAGTTTATCCGGCGGGTTCGATACGCAGTATTTT

j_gene: TRBJ2-1
v_gene: TRBV3-1/TRBV3-2
d_gene: NA
abundance: NA
CDR3aa: CASSQSILANNEQFF
CDR3nt: TGTGCCAGCAGCCAGTCTATTCTAGCCAACAATGAGCAGTTCTTC

j_gene: TRBJ2-2
v_gene: TRBV2
d_gene: NA
abundance: NA
CDR3aa: CASSPAGAIGGELFF
CDR3nt: TGTGCCAGCAGCCCTGCAGGGGCGATTGGCGGGGAGCTGTTTTTT

j_gene: TRBJ2-7
v_gene: TRBV19
d_gene: TRBD2
abundance: NA
CDR3aa: CASSARGGSYEQYF
CDR3nt: TGTGCCAGTAGTGCCCGCGGGGGATCCTACGAGCAGTACTTC

j_gene: TRBJ2-1
v_gene: TRBV9
d_gene: TRBD2
abundance: NA
CDR3aa: CASSARTSLDEQFF
CDR3nt: TGTGCCAGCAGCGCCCGGACTAGCTTGGATGAGCAGTTCTTC

j_gene: TRBJ2-7
v_gene: TRBV14
d_gene: NA
abundance: once
CDR3aa: CASSQGTAVDYEQYF
CDR3nt: TGTGCCAGCAGCCAAGGAACCGCTGTAGACTACGAGCAGTACTTC

j_gene: TRBJ2-3
v_gene: TRBV7-2
d_gene: TRBD2
abundance: once
CDR3aa: CASSFRRERTDTQYF
CDR3nt: TGTGCCAGCAGCTTCAGGCGGGAGCGCACAGATACGCAGTATTTT

j_gene: TRBJ1-6
v_gene: TRBV27
d_gene: TRBD1
abundance: NA
CDR3aa: CASRDREGSPLHF
CDR3nt: TGTGCCAGCAGAGACAGGGAGGGTTCACCCCTCCACTTT

j_gene: TRBJ1-4
v_gene: TRBV5-5
d_gene: NA
abundance: NA
CDR3aa: CASSGGYGEKLFF
CDR3nt: TGTGCCAGCAGCGGGGGTTATGGTGAAAAACTGTTTTTT

j_gene: TRBJ1-1
v_gene: TRBV5-4
d_gene: TRBD1
abundance: NA
CDR3aa: CASSHPGQGYTEAFF
CDR3nt: TGTGCCAGCAGCCACCCGGGACAGGGTTACACTGAAGCTTTCTTT

j_gene: TRBJ1-5
v_gene: TRBV19
d_gene: NA
abundance: NA
CDR3aa: CASNTQPQHF
CDR3nt: TGTGCCAGTAACACTCAGCCCCAGCATTTT

j_gene: TRBJ2-3
v_gene: TRBV7-2
d_gene: TRBD2
abundance: NA
CDR3aa: CASSLYGLAVTDTQYF
CDR3nt: TGTGCCAGCAGCCTCTACGGACTAGCGGTAACAGATACGCAGTATTTT

j_gene: TRBJ1-3
v_gene: TRBV19
d_gene: NA
abundance: NA
CDR3aa: CASSSGGLSGNTIYF
CDR3nt: TGTGCCAGTAGTAGTGGAGGACTCTCTGGAAACACCATATATTTT

j_gene: TRBJ1-1
v_gene: TRBV5-1
d_gene: NA
abundance: NA
CDR3aa: CASSLLSANTEAFF
CDR3nt: TGCGCCAGCAGCTTGCTGTCGGCGAACACTGAAGCTTTCTTT

j_gene: TRBJ2-1
v_gene: TRBV7-8
d_gene: TRBD2
abundance: NA
CDR3aa: CASSENLPGLATYNEQFF
CDR3nt: TGTGCCAGCAGCGAAAACTTACCGGGACTAGCTACCTACAATGAGCAGTTCTTC